This paragraph covers one T cell receptor (beta chain) sequence. Its antigen is unidentified. An end of the junction does not agree with germline; a read error may underlie this. The CDR3 consists of 13 residues. In germline, CDR1 is SQVTM, CDR2 ANQGSEA. This specimen belongs to a study of tumor-infiltrating lymphocytes in primary liver carcinoma. Overall study context: Productive TCRbeta read yields ran from roughly 3.7 to 6.8 million per sample and were similar between tissues. Study observations and caveats: Just about 7.5-25% of leading clones were found in every one of five regions.

A constant-region primer served to make TCR beta cDNA from roughly 500 ng total RNA. Generation of the TCR beta libraries relied on three nested multiplex PCR rounds using slightly modified ARM-PCR. A C-beta reverse primer was combined with TRBV1-TRBV30 forward primers in the first two PCR rounds, and each round had approximately 10 cycles. TCRdb itself ran the multiplex PCR reads through MiXCR, one entry per CDR3 protein. The repertoire has 50,000 or so distinct CDR3 sequences, about 77% of them found once; the top ten carry about 24%. The tissue used was unsorted bulk material of roughly 17-34 mg. RNA and DNA were co-extracted from it with the AllPrep DNA/RNA mini kit. Every patient in the cohort had a primary liver carcinoma. That carcinoma was treated by surgical resection. The patients lived with chronic HBV infection and had not yet received any treatment.

The receptor was derived from a man in his forties or fifties with primary liver carcinoma and hepatitis B virus infection. The chain uses TRBV29-1 and TRBJ2-5, with D tentatively TRBD1 (6 bases). What was sequenced was liver tumor tissue from sampling region 5. Subset specified: tumor region T5, tumor centre. The CDR3 here is CSAPRVQGETQHF. CDR3 sequence (DNA): TGCAGCGCCCCACGAGTACAGGGAGAGACCCAGCACTTC.